This entry lists 24 T cell receptor beta chains sequenced from one sample in a study of T cell repertoires in cytomegalovirus infection. Using its own MiXCR run on the reads, TCRdb lists one record per CDR3 protein. The sample includes under 200,000 distinct CDR3 sequences, 9.5% of them seen just once. The sample was PBMCs. The receptors shown here come from a human donor in good health (CMV status not recorded). Some clones in this sample may be carry-over from other donors' samples.

J is TRBJ2-1 and V is TRBV7-3; D unclear. The CDR3 runs 16 residues. V was shortened by 0 bases and J by 4 bases, with 13 bases between the two germline ends. Germline lookup yields CDR1 SGHTA and CDR2 FQGTGA. The DNA of the CDR3 is TGTGCCAGCAGCTTAACGGGGTCGGCCGGGTACAATGAGCAGTTCTTC. It translates to CASSLTGSAGYNEQFF.

This clonotype has a count of ten or more. J is TRBJ2-6 and V is TRBV6-2 or TRBV6-3; D uncertain. Trimming shortened V by 2 bases and J by 0 bases, and 11 bases separated the two germline ends. This CDR3 comprises 17 residues. The germline V gene encodes CDR1 MNHEY and CDR2 SVGEGT. Written as DNA, the CDR3 is TGTGCCAGCAGTTACCGGCGTTTGCCCTCTGGGGCCAACGTCCTGACTTTC. It is translated as CASSYRRLPSGANVLTF.

The V call is TRBV20-1, the J call TRBJ1-3; D not resolved. This CDR3 has 14 amino acids. V lost 5 bases to trimming and J lost 0 bases, with 11 bases between them. Germline CDR1 DFQATT, CDR2 SNEGSKA (reference sequence). The CDR3 nucleotides read TGCAGTGCTCCTGACTTAGGCTCTGGAAACACCATATATTTT. Its protein is CSAPDLGSGNTIYF.

This clonotype has a handful of counts. This chain links TRBV7-3 with TRBJ2-1; 10 bases match TRBD2. CDR1 SGHTA and CDR2 FQGTGA come from the germline V gene. This CDR3 has 17 amino acids. V was clipped by 0 bases and J by 10 bases; unmatched bases: 12. The chain's CDR3 is CASSLTVLRLAGDEQFF. The CDR3 nucleotides read TGTGCCAGCAGCTTAACGGTGTTACGGCTAGCGGGAGACGAGCAGTTCTTC.

This clonotype was counted many times. This chain uses TRBV14 with TRBJ1-1; D perhaps matches TRBD1 (6 bases). The CDR3 is made up of 14 amino acids. V gave up 0 bases and J gave up 7 bases, with 12 bases separating them. CDR1 and CDR2 (germline): SGHDN, FVKESK. The CDR3 spells CASSQEIGGFEAFF. The CDR3 nucleotides read TGTGCCAGCAGCCAAGAAATTGGGGGCTTTGAAGCTTTCTTT.

The J gene is TRBJ1-5, the V gene TRBV29-1; possibly TRBD1 for D (5 bases). Deletions cut 6 bases from V and 4 bases from J, with 13 bases between. The CDR3 runs 13 residues. Germline CDR1 and CDR2: SQVTM and ANQGSEA. The CDR3 is CSVASRGNQPQHF. CDR3 nucleotides: TGCAGCGTAGCTTCTCGGGGGAATCAGCCCCAGCATTTT.

This clonotype was recorded at least ten times. The J gene is TRBJ2-3, the V gene TRBV7-9, with D maybe TRBD2 (5 bases). Trimming took 2 bases from V and 5 from J, leaving 11 bases between them. The CDR3 runs to 14 residues. The germline CDR1 and CDR2 sequences are SEHNR and FQNEAQ (reference sequence). CDR3 in amino acids: CASSLSGVGDTQYF. CDR3 in DNA: TGTGCCAGCAGCTTATCCGGGGTGGGAGATACGCAGTATTTT.

This chain connects TRBV25-1 to TRBJ1-4, with D maybe TRBD1 (5 bases). Trimming cost V 4 bases and J 5 bases, with 14 bases left between them. The CDR3 loop spans 15 amino acids. CDR1 is MGHDK and CDR2 is SYGVNS in the germline V gene. The CDR3 here is CASSGSGGKNEKLFF. CDR3 coding DNA: TGTGCCAGCAGTGGGTCGGGGGGAAAAAATGAAAAACTGTTTTTT.

This clonotype was detected only a few times. V usage is TRBV28 and J usage is TRBJ2-2; D is uncertain. There are 15 residues in the CDR3. V was trimmed by 5 bases and J by 1 base, leaving 11 bases between them. Germline CDR1 is MDHEN and CDR2 is SYDVKM. DNA of the CDR3: TGTGCCAGCAGTCCCCCTACATTGAACACCGGGGAGCTGTTTTTT. Amino acids: CASSPPTLNTGELFF. The full variable domain, rest sourced from reference TRBV28 and TRBJ2-2, is DVKVTQSSRYLVKRTGEKVFLECVQDMDHENMFWYRQDPGLGLRLIYFSYDVKMKEKGDIPEGYSVSREKKERFSLILESASTNQTSMYLCASSPPTLNTGELFFGEGSRLTVL.

This clonotype came up a few times. The rearrangement links TRBV7-9 to TRBJ2-2; D possibly uses TRBD1 or TRBD2 (5 bases each). Trimming pared 5 bases from V and 4 bases from J, leaving 5 bases between. This CDR3 spans 12 amino acids. The germline gives CDR1 SEHNR, CDR2 FQNEAQ (reference sequence). The CDR3 region has the DNA TGTGCCAGCAGCGGGACCACCGGGGAGCTGTTTTTT. Translation: CASSGTTGELFF.

The chain carries TRBV10-1 and TRBJ2-5, with D unresolved. Trimming cost V 6 bases and J 2 bases, with 10 bases left between them. The CDR3 runs to 13 residues. Germline assignment: CDR1 WNHNN and CDR2 SYGVQD (reference sequence). The CDR3 is CASSPTEQETQYF. For the CDR3, the DNA is TGCGCCAGCAGCCCGACTGAACAAGAGACCCAGTACTTC.

This clonotype was detected only a few times. The genes are TRBV11-2 and TRBJ1-2, with 9 bases aligning to TRBD1. CDR1 and CDR2 from the germline V gene are SGHAT and FQNNGV. Trimming at V came to 4 bases and at J to 2 bases, leaving 5 bases not matched to a gene. The CDR3 has 15 residues. The CDR3 region has the DNA TGTGCCAGCAGCTCCCACAGGGGGCGGAACTATGGCTACACCTTC. This sequence encodes CASSSHRGRNYGYTF.

This clonotype has at least ten counts. The chain recombines TRBV10-3 with TRBJ1-1, with D maybe TRBD1 (5 bases). The germline V gene has CDR1 ENHRY and CDR2 SYGVKD. Between the trimmed V and J ends, which lost 9 bases and 1 base, there was a span of 12 bases. The CDR3 runs 13 residues. This CDR3 is CAINLQENTEAFF. In nucleotides, the CDR3 is TGTGCCATTAACCTACAGGAGAACACTGAAGCTTTCTTT.

The chain carries TRBV5-4 and TRBJ1-2; D may be TRBD1 (5 bases). Germline CDR1 and CDR2: SGHNT and YYREEE (reference sequence). The CDR3 has 12 amino acids. Between the trimmed V and J ends, which lost 4 bases and 8 bases, there was a span of 12 bases. CDR3 loop: CASSHGGQGYTF. The CDR3 DNA follows: TGTGCCAGCAGCCACGGGGGTCAGGGCTACACCTTC.

Points on this clonotype: Given a much more abundant clone one base away, this may be a read error. The rearrangement joins TRBV4-2 to TRBJ2-7, with 13 positions matching TRBD2. Unmatched junction bases numbered 11, after V lost 2 bases and J lost 7 bases. Germline CDR1 reads LGHNA; CDR2 reads YNFKEQ. This CDR3 has 17 amino acids. The CDR3: CASSQNSGLAGTGEQYF. The DNA for the CDR3 is TGTGCCAGCAGCCAAAACTCGGGACTAGCGGGGACGGGGGAGCAGTACTTC.

This clonotype was recorded many times. The chain couples TRBV28 to TRBJ1-2; D unresolved. Trimming removed 1 base from V and 2 bases from J, with 11 bases in between. The CDR3 length is 15 residues. CDR1 and CDR2 from the germline V gene are MDHEN and SYDVKM. The CDR3 reads CASSLFGGVNYGYTF. In nucleotides, the CDR3 is TGTGCCAGCAGTTTATTTGGTGGGGTGAACTATGGCTACACCTTC.

This clonotype was detected only once. The conserved final phenylalanine or tryptophan is absent from the CDR3, which likely points to a read error. The limits of the CDR3 on the DNA are not certain, so only TCRdb's listed CDR3 is given. The CDR3 loop reads CASSRGPTSTDTQCC. The chain couples TRBV7-6 to TRBJ2-3; TRBD1 is taken as the D call from the table, unchecked against the DNA. Germline CDR1 reads SGHVS; CDR2 reads FNYEAQ. Inclusive of both ends, the CDR3 amounts to 15 amino acids.

This clonotype was found many times. At one end the junction does not follow the germline gene, possibly because of a read error. This CDR3 is CASRLEGQYNSPLHF. The CDR3 region has the DNA TGTGCCAGCAGGTTAGAAGGACAGTATAATTCACCCCTCCACTTT. The chain uses TRBV7-2 and TRBJ1-6, with D possibly TRBD1 on 6 matching bases. CDR1 SGHTA and CDR2 FQGNSA come from the germline V gene. The CDR3 is 15 residues long.

In this sample, this clonotype turned up many times. V gene TRBV6-1 combines with J gene TRBJ2-3; 7 bases agree with TRBD1. The CDR3 extends over 15 amino acids. Trimming removed 5 bases from V and 2 bases from J; junction bases left unmatched: 7. Germline V lookup: CDR1 MNHNS, CDR2 SASEGT. The CDR3 loop reads CASSIRTGFTDTQYF. The CDR3 nucleotides are TGTGCCAGCAGTATCCGGACAGGCTTCACAGATACGCAGTATTTT.

This clonotype was recorded many times. The chain employs TRBV7-2 and TRBJ2-5; D is possibly TRBD1 or TRBD2 (5 bases each). Germline-derived CDR1 and CDR2 are SGHTA and FQGNSA. CDR3 length: 17 residues. Deletions cut 1 base from V and 4 bases from J, with 19 bases between. CDR3 DNA: TGTGCCAGCAGCTTAGGCCCCACCGGGACCAACCTAGAGACCCAGTACTTC. This encodes CASSLGPTGTNLETQYF.

This clonotype was detected ten times or more. This sequence joins TRBV6-2 or TRBV6-3 and TRBJ2-2, with D unresolved. In germline, CDR1 is MNHEY, CDR2 SVGEGT. The CDR3 has 16 residues. V was clipped by 0 bases and J by 1 base, with 9 bases between them. The CDR3 loop reads CASSYSTLQNTGELFF. CDR3 DNA: TGTGCCAGCAGTTACTCGACTCTACAGAACACCGGGGAGCTGTTTTTT.

The V call is TRBV28, the J call TRBJ2-7, with a possible D match to TRBD2 (6 bases). The ends were cut back, 4 bases at V and 6 bases at J, with 10 bases in the middle. From germline, CDR1 is MDHEN and CDR2 SYDVKM. This CDR3 has 12 amino acids. This CDR3 reads CASSSTTSEQYF. In nucleotides, the CDR3 is TGTGCCAGCAGTTCGACGACTAGCGAGCAGTACTTC.

The V gene is TRBV5-5, the J gene TRBJ2-7; 12 bases are a match to TRBD2. Germline CDR1 is SGHKS and CDR2 is YYEKEE (reference sequence). The CDR3 runs 14 residues. J was trimmed by 6 bases and V by 3 bases; bases with no gene match: 4. The CDR3 here is CASSWASGRGEQYF. The CDR3 DNA sequence: TGTGCCAGCAGCTGGGCTAGCGGGAGGGGCGAGCAGTACTTC.

This clonotype was seen repeatedly, ten times or more. This sequence joins TRBV20-1 and TRBJ2-1; 12 bases fit TRBD2. Per germline, CDR1 DFQATT and CDR2 SNEGSKA (reference sequence). With V trimmed by 1 base and J by 4 bases, 14 bases remained unmatched. The CDR3 length is 19 residues. This CDR3 is CSARVGALAGGGVYNEQFF. The CDR3 DNA sequence: TGCAGTGCTAGAGTCGGGGCCCTAGCGGGAGGGGGTGTGTACAATGAGCAGTTCTTC.